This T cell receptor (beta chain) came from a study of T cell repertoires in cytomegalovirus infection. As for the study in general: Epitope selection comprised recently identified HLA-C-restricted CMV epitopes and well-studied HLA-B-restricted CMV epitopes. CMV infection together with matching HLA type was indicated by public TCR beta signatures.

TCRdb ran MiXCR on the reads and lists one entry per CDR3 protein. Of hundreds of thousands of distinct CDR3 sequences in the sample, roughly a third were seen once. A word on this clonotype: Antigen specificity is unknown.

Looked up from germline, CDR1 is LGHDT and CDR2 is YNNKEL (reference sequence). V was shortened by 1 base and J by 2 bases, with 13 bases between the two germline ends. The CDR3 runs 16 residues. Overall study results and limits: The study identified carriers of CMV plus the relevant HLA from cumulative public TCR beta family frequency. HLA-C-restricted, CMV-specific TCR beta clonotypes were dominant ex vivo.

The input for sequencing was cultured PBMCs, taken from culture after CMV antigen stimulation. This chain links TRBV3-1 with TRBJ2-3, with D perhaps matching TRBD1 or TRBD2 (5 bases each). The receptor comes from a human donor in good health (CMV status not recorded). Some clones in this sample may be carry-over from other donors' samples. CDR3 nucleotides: TGTGCCAGCAGCCAAGGGGACCCCGGTTTCACAGATACGCAGTATTTT. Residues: CASSQGDPGFTDTQYF.